Below are 2 T cell receptor beta chains sequenced from a single sample in a study of OX40 agonist ivuxolimab in advanced cancers. Method: immunoSEQ multiplex PCR; TCRdb's copy keeps in-frame clones and lacks some. The data hold about 79,000 clones, with 70% to 90% observed a single time. This specimen was CD4+ or CD8+ T cells sorted from blood, taken in a trial of the OX40 agonist ivuxolimab. All receptors come from an adult with an advanced solid tumor such as melanoma, head and neck, liver or kidney cancer.

The chain recombines TRBV28 with TRBJ2-3; D is ambiguous. Trimming left V 6 bases short and J 1 base short, with 8 bases between. CDR1 is MDHEN, CDR2 SYDVKM, per germline. The CDR3 is 13 amino acids. The CDR3 loop is CASSPLRTDTQYF. CDR3 DNA: TGTGCCAGCAGCCCCCTTCGCACAGATACGCAGTATTTT.

V is TRBV28 and J is TRBJ1-4; D perhaps matches TRBD1 (5 bases). The CDR3 extends over 13 amino acids. With 8 bases removed from V and 5 bases from J, the gap between germline ends came to 12 bases. Looked up from germline, CDR1 is MDHEN and CDR2 is SYDVKM. CDR3 in DNA: TGTGCCAGCTTTCAATGGGGGAATGAAAAACTGTTTTTT. Amino acids: CASFQWGNEKLFF.